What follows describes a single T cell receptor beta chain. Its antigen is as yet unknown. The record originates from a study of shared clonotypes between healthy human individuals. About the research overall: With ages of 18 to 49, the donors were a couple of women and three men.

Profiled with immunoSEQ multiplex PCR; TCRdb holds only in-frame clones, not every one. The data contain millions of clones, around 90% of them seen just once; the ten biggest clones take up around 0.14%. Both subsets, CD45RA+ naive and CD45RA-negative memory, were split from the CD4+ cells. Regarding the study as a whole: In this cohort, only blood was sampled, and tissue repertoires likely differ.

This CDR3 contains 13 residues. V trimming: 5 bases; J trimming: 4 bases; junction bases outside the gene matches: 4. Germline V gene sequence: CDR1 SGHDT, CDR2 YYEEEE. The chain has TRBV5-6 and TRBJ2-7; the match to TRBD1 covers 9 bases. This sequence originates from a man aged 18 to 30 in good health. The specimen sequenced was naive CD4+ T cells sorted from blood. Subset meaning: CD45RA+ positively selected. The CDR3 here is CASRPGTGYEQYF. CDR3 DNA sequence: TGTGCCAGCAGACCCGGGACAGGGTACGAGCAGTACTTC.